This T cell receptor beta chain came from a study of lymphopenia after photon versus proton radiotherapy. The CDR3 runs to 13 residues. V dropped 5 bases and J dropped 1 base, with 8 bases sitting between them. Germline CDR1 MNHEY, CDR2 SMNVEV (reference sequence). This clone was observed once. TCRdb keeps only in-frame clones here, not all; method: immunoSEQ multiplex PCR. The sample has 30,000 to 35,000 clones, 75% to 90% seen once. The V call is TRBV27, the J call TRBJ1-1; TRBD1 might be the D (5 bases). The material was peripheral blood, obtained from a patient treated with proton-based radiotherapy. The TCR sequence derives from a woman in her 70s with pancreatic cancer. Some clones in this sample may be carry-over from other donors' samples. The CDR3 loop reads CASSIQANTEAFF. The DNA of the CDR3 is TGTGCCAGCAGTATACAGGCGAACACTGAAGCTTTCTTT.